These 4 T cell receptor beta chains were all obtained from the same sample, sequenced in a study of patients and donors after allogeneic stem cell transplantation. Using its own MiXCR run on the RT-PCR reads, TCRdb lists one record per CDR3 protein. The table includes over 150,000 distinct CDR3 sequences, about 32% detected once. Sequencing input: blood, either unsorted or a sorted T cell fraction (not recorded which). These receptors came from a human donor who was either an allogeneic HSCT recipient or a stem cell or donor lymphocyte infusion donor (not recorded which). It is not recorded whose cells these are; they may come from a transplant donor.

The CDR3 is CSVGGAAGNTIYF. The CDR3 region has the DNA TGCAGCGTTGGTGGGGCAGCCGGAAACACCATATATTTT. This rearrangement joins TRBV29-1 to TRBJ1-3; possibly TRBD1 for D (5 bases). The CDR3 has 13 residues. The germline CDR1 and CDR2 sequences are SQVTM and ANQGSEA. With 4 bases removed from V and 4 bases from J, the gap between germline ends came to 11 bases. The full variable domain, with the rest looked up from reference TRBV29-1 and TRBJ1-3, is SAVISQKPSRDICQRGTSLTIQCQVDSQVTMMFWYRQQPGQSLTLIATANQGSEATYESGFVIDKFPISRPNLTFSTLTVSNMSPEDSSIYLCSVGGAAGNTIYFGEGSWLTVV.

This clonotype was found a few times. This chain joins TRBV29-1 and TRBJ1-6; TRBD1 might be the D (6 bases). The CDR3 is 13 amino acids. Looked up from germline, CDR1 is SQVTM and CDR2 is ANQGSEA. With 4 bases removed from V and 5 bases from J, the gap between germline ends came to 9 bases. This CDR3 reads CSVGTEHNSPLHF. The CDR3 DNA reads as TGCAGCGTTGGGACAGAGCATAATTCACCCCTCCACTTT.

This clonotype was counted ten times or more. This rearrangement joins TRBV27 to TRBJ1-5; a weak D match, TRBD1 (5 bases). The ends were cut back, 3 bases at V and 3 bases at J, with 9 bases in the middle. The length of the CDR3 is 14 residues. The germline gives CDR1 MNHEY, CDR2 SMNVEV (reference sequence). Here the CDR3 DNA reads TGTGCCAGCAGTTTTGGGGGTTCCAATCAGCCCCAGCATTTT. This gives the protein CASSFGGSNQPQHF.

This clonotype was detected a few times. The rearrangement joins TRBV12-3 or TRBV12-4 to TRBJ1-3; tentative D call: TRBD1 (5 bases). The CDR3 has 14 residues. The V end was cut by 6 bases, the J end by 4 bases, with 13 bases between. CDR3 DNA: TGTGCCAGCAGGATCCGGGACGGAGGAAACACCATATATTTT. Translation gives CASRIRDGGNTIYF.